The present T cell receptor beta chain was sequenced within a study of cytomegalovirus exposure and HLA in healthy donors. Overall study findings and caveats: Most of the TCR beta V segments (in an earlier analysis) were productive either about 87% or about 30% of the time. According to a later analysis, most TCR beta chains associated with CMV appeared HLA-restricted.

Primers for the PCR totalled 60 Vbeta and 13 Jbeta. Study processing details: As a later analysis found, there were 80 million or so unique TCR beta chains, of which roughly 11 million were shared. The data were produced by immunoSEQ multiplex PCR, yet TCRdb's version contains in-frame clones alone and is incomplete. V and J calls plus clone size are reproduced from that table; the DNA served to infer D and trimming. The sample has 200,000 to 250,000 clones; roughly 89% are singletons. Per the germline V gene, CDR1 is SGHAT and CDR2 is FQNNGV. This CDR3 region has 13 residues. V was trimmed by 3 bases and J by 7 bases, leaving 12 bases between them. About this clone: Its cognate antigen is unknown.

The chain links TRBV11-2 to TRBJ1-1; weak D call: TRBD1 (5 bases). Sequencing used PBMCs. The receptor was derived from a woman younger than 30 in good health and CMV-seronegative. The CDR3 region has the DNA TGTGCCAGCAGCTTCCAAATAAGGGGTGAAGCTTTCTTT. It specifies CASSFQIRGEAFF.